The TCR beta chain under discussion was sequenced for a study of Graves' ophthalmopathy and Graves' hyperthyroidism. This clonotype has only a few counts. The antigen is not known. Germline is not matched at one junction end, which may reflect a read error. General study results and limits: Blood was where most expanded thyroid clonotypes above 0.001 frequency also turned up.

TCR beta CDR3 amplification used RNA transcripts. First-round RT-PCR used HTBI primers; second-round multiplex PCR followed. One entry per CDR3 protein, called by TCRdb with MiXCR from the multiplex PCR reads. Of 500,000 to 800,000 distinct CDR3 sequences listed, just over 40% are singletons. In germline, CDR1 is SEHNR, CDR2 FQNEAQ (reference sequence). This CDR3 is 16 amino acids long. Disease in donors with ophthalmopathy had moderate-to-severe activity, CAS ≥3, NOSPECS ≥4 and under 3 months' duration. What supplied the PBMCs was roughly 10 ml of fresh peripheral blood. Sequencing used peripheral blood. The chain employs TRBV7-9 and TRBJ2-6, with D possibly matching TRBD2 (6 bases). This clonotype originated in an adult man with Graves' ophthalmopathy. The CDR3 reads CASSPRTGAGANVLTF. CDR3 nucleotide sequence: TGCGCCAGCAGCCCGCGGACGGGAGCTGGGGCCAACGTCCTGACTTTC.